This record covers a single T cell receptor (beta chain). This clonotype appeared many times. It has no known antigen specificity. Per-base quality was not reported, and no clone a single base away is much larger than it. To synthesize cDNA, template-switch 5'RACE was performed with a primer carrying a 10-nucleotide random unique molecular identifier so that each TCR transcript was tagged. Every sequencing run covered 15-18 subjects and yielded more than 180 million TCR-beta sequences. The RNeasy kit was used for extraction of total RNA. TCR-beta VDJ regions were amplified with primers for the TCR constant region and the 5'RACE anchor, using the KAPA Real-time Library Amplification kit. A first PCR added sample indexes and Illumina adaptors, and a second PCR then raised library yield. After Ampure bead purification, the roughly 650 bp TCR product was size-selected on a 2% E-gel SizeSelection system. Before pooling, library quality was checked on a Bioanalyzer, concentration was measured with Qubit, and libraries were quantified with the Kapa Library Quantification kit. Paired-end 2 x 150 bp sequencing of the libraries was performed on an Illumina HiSeq 2500. To increase sequence diversity, roughly 24-31% phiX was spiked into each library pool. On the study's bioinformatics: Quality-filtered reads were processed with the UMI-based MiGEC pipeline, and over 85% of raw TCR sequences were removed by the MiGEC pipeline during error correction. IMGT germline references were used for aligning VDJ genes, and each clonotype was defined as a unique CDR3 amino acid sequence together with its V-J genes. Clonal expansion, Shannon diversity, and CDR3 relatedness (CalcPairwiseDistances, ClusterSamples) were evaluated with VDJtools, and phylogenetic trees were built with CLCbio workbench. Using coefficient-of-variation modelling across technical triplicates, the study counted a clone as expanded if it had at least 8 unique UMIs. In TCRdb, the public reads were trimmed at Q25 with fastp and aligned with MiXCR, with productive beta chains retained. Under each unique CDR3 protein, matching rows form one entry showing the most common genes and DNA. TCRdb's processing, not the study's, gives the V and J calls here. The sample table contains fewer than 40,000 distinct CDR3 sequences; only one count was recorded for approximately 12% of them. The ten top clones hold roughly 5.6% of the sample.

What this sample's time point label stands for: technical triplicate 2. Sorted-subset TCR libraries were prepared from around 1 million sorted CD4+ or CD8+ T cells. Peripheral blood underwent Ficoll-Hypaque density gradient centrifugation to isolate PBMCs, which were then cryopreserved in liquid nitrogen. Paired sorted CD4+ and CD8+ subsets came from healthy controls, HAM/TSP patients and MS patients. This sample stems from a study of neurological immune-mediated disorders (dated by TCRdb to the late 2010s). For context, the study as a whole: Peripheral blood TCR-beta repertoires from HTLV-I-associated myelopathy (HAM/TSP) patients, multiple sclerosis patients and healthy controls were compared by UMI-based sequencing. Alongside PBMC samples, the set of more than 80 TCR-beta libraries contained longitudinal samples, technical triplicates, and paired CD4+ and CD8+ T-cell subsets that had been sorted. To precisely calculate how much the frequency of each individual clone varied, libraries were sequenced in technical triplicate. Of the roughly 68 subjects in the cohort, around 15 were HAM/TSP patients, around 35 were multiple sclerosis patients, and approximately 20 were healthy controls. What the research found in general, with its limitations: Across subjects, expanded clones never shared an identical CDR3 amino acid sequence, which suggests that the TCR-beta repertoires in every group were private. TCR clonal expansion was highest in HAM/TSP patients and lowest in MS patients, with MS patients falling below even healthy controls.

The germline V end is reduced by 7 bases and the J end by 7 bases; junction bases left unmatched: 5. Taken from cysteine to phenylalanine, the CDR3 has 14 residues. CDR3 DNA is the only sequence kept; it has 42 bases, read in frame from the first base. CDR1 and CDR2, per the germline V gene, are MNHEY and SVGAGI. The material sequenced was CD4+ T cells from blood. The receptor was derived from a female donor with HTLV-1-associated myelopathy (HAM/TSP). The rearrangement combines TRBV6-5 with TRBJ1-6; 9 junctional bases match TRBD1. The CDR3 region: CASTGTGTNSPLHF. In nucleotide form, the sequence is TGTGCCAGCACCGGGACAGGGACCAATTCACCCCTCCACTTT.